Presented here are 10 T cell receptor beta chains from one specimen sequenced in a study of cytomegalovirus exposure and HLA in healthy donors. PCR amplification relied on 60 Vbeta primers (plus 13 Jbeta primers). Sequencing was performed with immunoSEQ multiplex PCR; in TCRdb, only in-frame clones are kept and a portion is missing. The sample records some 100,000 clones, roughly 70% being singletons. The sample was PBMCs. Every receptor here comes from a man aged 40-49 years in good health and CMV-seronegative.

The chain links TRBV1 to TRBJ2-7; the table assigns TRBD2, which was not confirmed against the DNA. TRBV1 is recorded as a pseudogene. There are 16 residues in the CDR3. CDR3 bases: TGCACCAGCAGCCAAGGGACTAGCGGGGGGGGCTCGGCCCAGTACTTC. Translation gives CTSSQGTSGGGSAQYF.

This chain connects TRBV5-6 to TRBJ2-4; a weak D match, TRBD2 (6 bases). The CDR3 length is 14 residues. The V gene lost 0 bases and the J gene lost 4 bases, with 8 bases spanning the gap. Germline values: CDR1 SGHDT, CDR2 YYEEEE. The CDR3 nucleotides read TGTGCCAGCAGCTTGGTCCGGGGGAAAAACATTCAGTACTTC. Encoded protein: CASSLVRGKNIQYF. The full variable domain, in which reference TRBV5-6 and TRBJ2-4 provide the parts outside the CDR3, is DAGVTQSPTHLIKTRGQQVTLRCSPKSGHDTVSWYQQALGQGPQFIFQYYEEEERQRGNFPDRFSGHQFPNYSSELNVNALLLGDSALYLCASSLVRGKNIQYFGAGTRLSVL.

The J gene is TRBJ1-2, the V gene TRBV15; 11 bases align to TRBD1. This CDR3 is built from 16 residues. CDR1 is LNHNV, CDR2 YYDKDF, per germline (reference sequence). V shed 1 base, J shed 7 bases, and the junction held 8 bases outside the gene matches. CDR3 nucleotide sequence: TGTGCCACCAGCAGAGGGCTTCACGGGACAGGGGGTGGCTACACCTTC. Translating gives CATSRGLHGTGGGYTF.

V and J are TRBV7-3 and TRBJ2-3, with TRBD2 matching 11 bases. CDR1 and CDR2 (germline): SGHTA, FQGTGA. The CDR3 is 19 amino acids. After removal of 5 bases from V and 4 bases from J, the junction contained 17 bases not matched to a gene. CDR3 sequence reads: CASSPKGALAGAGADTQYF. As DNA, the CDR3 is TGTGCCAGCAGCCCTAAAGGGGCACTAGCGGGGGCTGGGGCAGATACGCAGTATTTT. The whole variable domain, filled in from reference TRBV7-3 and TRBJ2-3, reads GAGVSQTPSNKVTEKGKYVELRCDPISGHTALYWYRQSLGQGPEFLIYFQGTGAADDSGLPNDRFFAVRPEGSVSTLKIQRTERGDSAVYLCASSPKGALAGAGADTQYFGPGTRLTVL.

This clone was seen only once. The V gene is TRBV19, the J gene TRBJ2-7; TRBD1 matches at 7 bases. The junction had 8 bases not matched to a gene; V was cut back by 10 bases and J by 2 bases. The CDR3 runs 13 residues. Germline CDR1 LNHDA, CDR2 SQIVND (reference sequence). The CDR3 nucleotides are TGTGCCACATTCCGGGACAGACCCTACGAGCAGTACTTC. It is translated as CATFRDRPYEQYF.

J is TRBJ2-2 and V is TRBV12-5; 10 bases fit TRBD2. Germline CDR1 and CDR2: LGHNT and FRNRAP. V lost 1 base to trimming and J lost 5 bases; unmatched junction nucleotides: 10. This CDR3 has 18 amino acids. The CDR3 bases are TGTGCTAGTGGTTTGGCGGCTAGCGGGGGTCCGAGGACCGGGGAGCTGTTTTTT. Encoded protein: CASGLAASGGPRTGELFF.

The gene calls are TRBV30 and TRBJ2-5, with 7 bases fitting TRBD2. This CDR3 is 13 amino acids long. In germline, CDR1 is GTSNPN, CDR2 SVGIG (reference sequence). With 5 bases clipped from V and 4 bases from J, the junction kept 7 bases outside the gene matches. CDR3 in DNA: TGTGCCTGGCGGGGGGTGGGGGGAGAGACCCAGTACTTC. Protein product: CAWRGVGGETQYF.

The gene calls are TRBV4-1 and TRBJ2-3; the D gene is possibly TRBD2 (7 bases). Germline assignment: CDR1 MGHRA and CDR2 YSYEKL. Trimming took off 0 bases at V and 1 base at J, with 11 bases between the two ends. The CDR3 has 16 amino acids. The CDR3 DNA is TGCGCCAGCAGCCAAGAAGGGGGGGCCGGCACAGATACGCAGTATTTT. This sequence encodes CASSQEGGAGTDTQYF.

The J gene is TRBJ2-7, the V gene TRBV4-3, with TRBD2 matching over 7 bases. There are 14 residues in the CDR3. CDR1 and CDR2 from the germline V gene are LGHNA and YSLEER. J gave up 0 bases and V 3 bases, and 2 bases lay outside the gene matches. The CDR3 is CASSQGGSSYEQYF. CDR3 DNA sequence: TGCGCCAGCAGCCAGGGGGGGAGCTCCTACGAGCAGTACTTC.

The table lists this clone with a few counts. The genes are TRBV5-4 and TRBJ1-4, with D possibly matching TRBD1 (6 bases). This CDR3 is 15 amino acids long. The germline CDR1 and CDR2 sequences are SGHNT and YYREEE (reference sequence). V was clipped by 0 bases and J by 7 bases, with 13 bases between them. The CDR3 region has the DNA TGTGCCAGCAGCTTGGGACAGAGGGGGATTGAAAAACTGTTTTTT. Translation gives CASSLGQRGIEKLFF. The whole variable domain, remainder taken from reference TRBV5-4 and TRBJ1-4, is ETGVTQSPTHLIKTRGQQVTLRCSSQSGHNTVSWYQQALGQGPQFIFQYYREEENGRGNFPPRFSGLQFPNYSSELNVNALELDDSALYLCASSLGQRGIEKLFFGSGTQLSVL.